The 27 T cell receptor beta chains listed next were all sequenced from one sample in a study of blood T cell repertoires in COVID-19. Data came from immunoSEQ multiplex PCR; TCRdb stores just in-frame clones and leaves some out. The sample shows around 470,000 clones, around 90% of them seen only once. Sequencing was carried out using PBMCs or T cells enriched from blood (not recorded which). Receptors originate from a young man who had recovered from COVID-19.

For the CDR3, the DNA is TGTGCCAGCAGTTTAACTGGGCTTGGGGAGCAGTACTTC. Translation gives CASSLTGLGEQYF. The chain employs TRBV28 and TRBJ2-7; D remains ambiguous. Germline CDR1 MDHEN, CDR2 SYDVKM. V was pared by 2 bases and J by 7 bases, with 12 bases between. The CDR3 totals 13 residues.

The chain joins TRBV3-1 (or the pseudogene TRBV3-2) to TRBJ1-2; 7 bases fit TRBD1. The CDR3 totals 16 residues. Germline V gene lookup returns CDR1 LGHDT and CDR2 YNNKEL (reference sequence). V was clipped by 5 bases and J by 3 bases; unmatched bases: 12. CDR3 protein: CASSADVTGTHYGYTF. The CDR3 DNA follows: TGTGCCAGCAGCGCGGACGTGACAGGGACGCACTATGGCTACACCTTC.

V is TRBV7-3 and J is TRBJ1-1; D unclear. The germline CDR1 and CDR2 sequences are SGHTA and FQGTGA. V was clipped by 1 base and J by 4 bases, with 7 bases between them. CDR3 length: 13 amino acids. CDR3 region: CASSLNAGTEAFF. The CDR3 coding sequence is TGTGCCAGCAGCTTAAATGCAGGCACTGAAGCTTTCTTT.

The genes are TRBV7-3 and TRBJ2-5, with 7 bases lining up with TRBD1. The CDR3 is 15 residues long. V gave up 5 bases and J gave up 2 bases; unmatched junction bases: 8. Looked up from germline, CDR1 is SGHTA and CDR2 is FQGTGA. The CDR3 nucleotides are TGTGCCAGCAGCCCTTCCTGGGACAGTCAAGAGACCCAGTACTTC. This sequence encodes CASSPSWDSQETQYF.

This clone was seen more than once but under ten times. The chain carries TRBV10-1 and TRBJ2-1, with 14 bases fitting TRBD2. Germline CDR1 and CDR2: WNHNN and SYGVQD (reference sequence). CDR3 length equals 18 residues. With V trimmed by 2 bases and J by 0 bases, 3 bases remained unmatched. For the CDR3, the DNA is TGCGCCAGCAGTGAGGGACTAGCGGGGGGCAGCTCCTACAATGAGCAGTTCTTC. Residues: CASSEGLAGGSSYNEQFF.

V is TRBV5-1 and J is TRBJ2-5; D is ambiguous. From germline, CDR1 is SGHRS and CDR2 YFSETQ. The ends were cut back, 0 bases at V and 5 bases at J, with 14 bases in the middle. This CDR3 has 15 amino acids. The CDR3 coding sequence is TGCGCCAGCAGCTTGGGTCCGTCCGATGCGGAGACCCAGTACTTC. Protein: CASSLGPSDAETQYF. Drawing the rest from reference TRBV5-1 and TRBJ2-5, the complete variable domain is KAGVTQTPRYLIKTRGQQVTLSCSPISGHRSVSWYQQTPGQGLQFLFEYFSETQRNKGNFPGRFSGRQFSNSRSEMNVSTLELGDSALYLCASSLGPSDAETQYFGPGTRLLVL.

V is TRBV11-2 and J is TRBJ1-6; 9 nucleotides match TRBD1. Per germline, CDR1 SGHAT and CDR2 FQNNGV. This CDR3 has 13 amino acids. V dropped 6 bases and J dropped 7; count of bases not matched to a gene: 1. DNA for the CDR3: TGTGCCAGCAGGGGACAGGGAAATTCACCCCTCCACTTT. As protein: CASRGQGNSPLHF.

This sequence joins TRBV27 and TRBJ1-2; D is undetermined. The CDR3 runs 17 residues. V was cut by 10 bases and J by 2 bases, with 26 bases left in between. The V gene's germline CDR1 is MNHEY and CDR2 SMNVEV (reference sequence). The CDR3 reads CATPAPRPVQVNYGYTF. The CDR3 DNA reads TGTGCCACTCCAGCCCCCCGACCGGTTCAGGTAAACTATGGCTACACCTTC.

The chain is built from TRBV28 and TRBJ1-1; no clear D gene. This CDR3 contains 13 residues. Germline assignment: CDR1 MDHEN and CDR2 SYDVKM. V lost 2 bases and J 6 bases, leaving 10 bases between the germline ends. The chain's CDR3 is CASSLVWPAEAFF. The CDR3 region has the DNA TGTGCCAGCAGTTTAGTTTGGCCAGCTGAAGCTTTCTTT.

V usage is TRBV28 and J usage is TRBJ1-2, with 7 bases matching TRBD1. The CDR3 runs 15 residues. Germline trimming cut 7 bases from V and 8 bases from J; bases unmatched to any gene: 16. From germline, CDR1 is MDHEN and CDR2 SYDVKM. In nucleotides, the CDR3 is TGTGCCAGCACTCTTAGACAGGGACGTGCGGGAGGCTACACCTTC. Protein sequence: CASTLRQGRAGGYTF.

This chain connects TRBV12-3 or TRBV12-4 to TRBJ2-5, with 11 bases fitting TRBD2. J was trimmed by 4 bases and V by 6 bases; bases with no gene match: 1. The CDR3 length is 13 residues. Here the CDR3 DNA reads TGTGCCAGCAGCGGACTAGCGGGAGAGACCCAGTACTTC. This encodes CASSGLAGETQYF.

CDR3 in DNA: TGTGCCATCAGTGGGCCTAGCGGGGGCCCGTCCTACGAGCAGTACTTC. It codes for CAISGPSGGPSYEQYF. The chain joins TRBV10-3 to TRBJ2-7; 10 bases are shared with TRBD2. The CDR3 covers 16 residues. Germline lookup yields CDR1 ENHRY and CDR2 SYGVKD. The trim removed 4 bases at V and 1 base at J, leaving 7 bases unmatched.

V usage is TRBV18 and J usage is TRBJ1-4; D may be TRBD1 (6 bases). This CDR3 comprises 15 residues. Germline loops: CDR1 KGHSH, CDR2 LQKENI. Trimming removed 3 bases from V and 5 bases from J, with 13 bases in between. The CDR3 DNA reads TGTGCCAGCTCACCCACGGGACAAGGAAATGAAAAACTGTTTTTT. Amino acid sequence: CASSPTGQGNEKLFF.

J is TRBJ1-1 and V is TRBV27; maybe TRBD1 (6 bases). This CDR3 is 14 amino acids long. Germline V gene lookup returns CDR1 MNHEY and CDR2 SMNVEV (reference sequence). V was pared by 8 bases and J by 5 bases, with 18 bases between. The CDR3 DNA is TGTGCCAGCTGGGACATCTCCCCTGGGACTGAAGCTTTCTTT. This gives the protein CASWDISPGTEAFF.

This clone was seen only a few times. The rearrangement uses TRBV7-8 and TRBJ1-1; D unresolved. The CDR3 has 14 amino acids. CDR1 and CDR2 from the germline V gene are SGHVS and FQNEAQ. Trimming pared 5 bases from V and 2 bases from J, leaving 12 bases between. In nucleotides, the CDR3 is TGTGCCAGCAGCCGATTGGGAGACAACACTGAAGCTTTCTTT. Its protein is CASSRLGDNTEAFF.

V and J are TRBV7-8 and TRBJ1-2, with 9 bases that match TRBD1. The CDR3 extends over 14 amino acids. Losses at the gene ends were 5 bases for V and 4 bases for J; bases not matched to a gene: 5. Germline V gene lookup returns CDR1 SGHVS and CDR2 FQNEAQ. Here the CDR3 reads CASSNDRGTYGYTF. The CDR3 bases are TGTGCCAGCAGCAACGACAGGGGGACCTATGGCTACACCTTC.

The rearrangement joins TRBV7-2 to TRBJ2-7, with 8 bases fitting TRBD2. Germline-derived CDR1 and CDR2 are SGHTA and FQGNSA. V shed 1 base and J 4 bases; nucleotides not matched to a gene: 9. This CDR3 is 16 amino acids long. CDR3 loop: CASSLEGTSGIYEQYF. The CDR3, as DNA: TGTGCCAGCAGCTTAGAAGGGACTAGTGGGATATACGAGCAGTACTTC.

The V and J genes are TRBV5-4 and TRBJ1-3, with a tentative D call TRBD1 (6 bases). The V gene lost 0 bases and the J gene lost 2 bases, with 12 bases spanning the gap. Germline CDR1 SGHNT, CDR2 YYREEE (reference sequence). The CDR3 extends over 16 amino acids. This CDR3 is CASSLARGTTGNTIYF. The CDR3 DNA reads TGTGCCAGCAGCTTGGCCAGGGGAACAACTGGAAACACCATATATTTT. Full variable domain (remainder filled in from reference TRBV5-4 and TRBJ1-3): ETGVTQSPTHLIKTRGQQVTLRCSSQSGHNTVSWYQQALGQGPQFIFQYYREEENGRGNFPPRFSGLQFPNYSSELNVNALELDDSALYLCASSLARGTTGNTIYFGEGSWLTVV.

The chain carries TRBV7-3 and TRBJ2-3; unclear D gene. The CDR3 has 15 amino acids. Trimming stripped 1 base from V and 1 base from J, with 9 bases between. Germline CDR1 SGHTA, CDR2 FQGTGA. This CDR3 is CASSLRAYGTDTQYF. The CDR3 DNA is TGTGCCAGCAGCTTAAGGGCCTACGGCACAGATACGCAGTATTTT.

This chain connects TRBV19 to TRBJ2-6, with TRBD1 matching over 8 bases. V was clipped by 4 bases and J by 2 bases; unmatched bases: 1. CDR3 length equals 15 residues. Germline V gene data show CDR1 as LNHDA and CDR2 as SQIVND (reference sequence). The CDR3 loop reads CASSRGQAGANVLTF. CDR3 in DNA: TGTGCCAGTAGTAGGGGACAGGCTGGGGCCAACGTCCTGACTTTC.

This chain's CDR3 is CASTKGLAEVTYNEQFF. DNA of the CDR3: TGTGCCAGCACCAAGGGACTAGCGGAAGTAACTTACAATGAGCAGTTCTTC. The rearrangement links TRBV18 to TRBJ2-1, with 11 bases identical to TRBD2. V shed 8 bases and J 4 bases; nucleotides not matched to a gene: 13. The V gene's germline CDR1 is KGHSH and CDR2 LQKENI. This CDR3 contains 17 residues. The entire variable domain, with the rest obtained from reference TRBV18 and TRBJ2-1, is as follows: NAGVMQNPRHLVRRRGQEARLRCSPMKGHSHVYWYRQLPEEGLKFMVYLQKENIIDESGMPKERFSAEFPKEGPSILRIQQVVRGDSAAYFCASTKGLAEVTYNEQFFGPGTRLTVL.

The chain combines TRBV19 with TRBJ1-4; 10 bases fit TRBD1. Looked up from germline, CDR1 is LNHDA and CDR2 is SQIVND (reference sequence). V shed 5 bases, J shed 5 bases, and the junction held 8 bases outside the gene matches. CDR3 size: 16 residues. The CDR3 nucleotides read TGTGCCAGTAGTCCCCGAAAGGGACAGGGGAATGAAAAACTGTTTTTT. It is translated as CASSPRKGQGNEKLFF. The full variable domain, in which reference TRBV19 and TRBJ1-4 provide the parts outside the CDR3, is DGGITQSPKYLFRKEGQNVTLSCEQNLNHDAMYWYRQDPGQGLRLIYYSQIVNDFQKGDIAEGYSVSREKKESFPLTVTSAQKNPTAFYLCASSPRKGQGNEKLFFGSGTQLSVL.

This rearrangement joins TRBV5-4 to TRBJ1-5; D may be TRBD1 (6 bases). CDR1 is SGHNT, CDR2 YYREEE, per germline (reference sequence). The CDR3 contains 15 residues. Deletions cut 1 base from V and 4 bases from J, with 12 bases between. Here the CDR3 DNA reads TGTGCCAGCAGCTTGCATGAACAGGGAAATCAGCCCCAGCATTTT. Translation gives CASSLHEQGNQPQHF.

The chain employs TRBV3-1 (or the pseudogene TRBV3-2) and TRBJ1-4; 8 nucleotides agree with TRBD1. The CDR3 is made up of 15 amino acids. Germline CDR1 reads LGHDT; CDR2 reads YNNKEL (reference sequence). The J segment lost 14 bases and the V segment lost 4 bases, leaving 15 bases of the junction unmatched. The CDR3 DNA sequence: TGTGCCAGCAGCCGAGAAGGGGAATACAGGGGGAAGCTGTTTTTT. This sequence encodes CASSREGEYRGKLFF.

The chain joins TRBV6-5 to TRBJ1-5, with D possibly matching TRBD1 (6 bases). Germline V gene lookup returns CDR1 MNHEY and CDR2 SVGAGI. V gave up 7 bases and J gave up 0 bases, with 13 bases separating them. The CDR3 length is 15 residues. CDR3 sequence: CASTSRTASNQPQHF. CDR3 DNA sequence: TGTGCCAGCACCTCGAGGACAGCTAGCAATCAGCCCCAGCATTTT.

This rearrangement joins TRBV29-1 to TRBJ2-7; TRBD2 matches 8 bases. The CDR3 is made up of 13 amino acids. Losses at the gene ends were 3 bases for V and 2 bases for J; bases not matched to a gene: 3. CDR1 and CDR2 (germline): SQVTM, ANQGSEA. This chain's CDR3 is CSVETSETYEQYF. The CDR3 DNA is TGCAGCGTTGAGACTAGCGAAACCTACGAGCAGTACTTC.

To note about this clone: The sample holds other DNA sequences that translate to the same CDR3. The chain carries TRBV12-3 or TRBV12-4 and TRBJ1-5; D is possibly TRBD1 (5 bases). The CDR3 length is 13 residues. The V end lost 3 bases, the J end lost 7 bases, and 10 bases lay between the germline ends. The CDR3: CASSFTGGQPQHF. CDR3 DNA sequence: TGTGCCAGCAGTTTCACAGGCGGACAGCCCCAGCATTTT.